Listed below are T cell receptor beta chains from one sample, sequenced in a study of OX40 agonist ivuxolimab in advanced cancers. Repertoires were generated with immunoSEQ multiplex PCR, while TCRdb's copy carries only in-frame clones and drops some. The sample consists of over 80,000 clones, 70% to 90% of them appearing once. The sequencing used CD4+ or CD8+ T cells sorted from blood, collected in a trial of the OX40 agonist ivuxolimab. Receptors were obtained from an adult with an advanced solid tumor such as melanoma, head and neck, liver or kidney cancer. CDR3s include the opening cysteine and the closing phenylalanine or tryptophan. A D gene is named only where the DNA matches it firmly. Clone size is not always given. Where it is, it says once, few, many or a class for expanded clones.

13	NA	TRBJ2-1	NA	TRBV6-6	CASSFFLGGEQFF	TGTGCCAGCAGTTTTTTTCTCGGGGGTGAGCAGTTCTTC
15	once	TRBJ2-7	NA	TRBV6-6	CASSDRGTGLYEQYF	TGTGCCAGCAGCGACCGGGGGACGGGGTTATACGAGCAGTACTTC
15	NA	TRBJ2-7	NA	TRBV11-2	CASSSSPLSGDEQYF	TGTGCCAGCAGCTCTTCTCCCTTGAGTGGGGACGAGCAGTACTTC
14	NA	TRBJ2-7	NA	TRBV11-1	CASSFLRGAYEQYF	TGTGCCAGCAGCTTTCTAAGGGGGGCCTACGAGCAGTACTTC
15	NA	TRBJ1-3	TRBD1	TRBV5-1	CASSRGTEMRNTIYF	TGCGCCAGCAGCCGCGGGACAGAGATGCGAAACACCATATATTTT
14	NA	TRBJ2-7	TRBD1	TRBV9	CASSPRTGSYEQYF	TGTGCCAGCAGCCCCCGGACAGGATCCTACGAGCAGTACTTC
15	NA	TRBJ1-4	NA	TRBV2	CASRRDTSWGEKLFF	TGTGCCAGCAGACGGGACACGAGTTGGGGTGAAAAACTGTTTTTT
15	NA	TRBJ1-3	NA	TRBV19	CASSIGPGPGNTIYF	TGTGCCAGTAGTATAGGGCCAGGACCTGGAAACACCATATATTTT
18	NA	TRBJ2-1	NA	TRBV19	CASSIGRTRPATYNEQFF	TGTGCCAGTAGTATAGGCAGGACCCGACCCGCCACCTACAATGAGCAGTTCTTC
11	NA	TRBJ2-5	TRBD2	TRBV30	CAWRASGGQYF	TGTGCCTGGAGGGCTAGCGGGGGTCAGTACTTC
16	NA	TRBJ1-1	NA	TRBV11-2	CASSLGKGGVNTEAFF	TGTGCCAGCAGCTTAGGTAAAGGCGGCGTGAACACTGAAGCTTTCTTT